The 2 T cell receptor beta chains given below trace back to one sample, sequenced in a study of cytomegalovirus exposure and HLA in healthy donors. The protocol was immunoSEQ multiplex PCR, while the TCRdb copy is restricted to in-frame clones and leaves out a portion. Of under 250,000 clones in the sample, 70% to 90% were seen once. Sequencing was performed on PBMCs. The source of these receptors is a young woman in good health and CMV-seronegative.

The genes are TRBV30 and TRBJ2-3; TRBD2 aligns across 8 bases. This CDR3 has 15 residues. V lost 0 bases, J lost 4 bases, and 6 bases stayed unmatched. Germline loops: CDR1 GTSNPN, CDR2 SVGIG (reference sequence). CDR3 nucleotides: TGTGCCTGGAGTGTGGGACTAGAGGCGTCAGATACGCAGTATTTT. Translating gives CAWSVGLEASDTQYF. The full variable domain, its missing parts supplied by reference TRBV30 and TRBJ2-3, is SQTIHQWPATLVQPVGSPLSLECTVEGTSNPNLYWYRQAAGRGLQLLFYSVGIGQISSEVPQNLSASRPQDRQFILSSKKLLLSDSGFYLCAWSVGLEASDTQYFGPGTRLTVL.

This chain joins TRBV6-1 and TRBJ1-2; tentatively, D is TRBD1 (6 bases). Trimming took off 3 bases at V and 7 bases at J, with 15 bases between the two ends. This CDR3 comprises 14 residues. Germline CDR1 MNHNS, CDR2 SASEGT. This CDR3 reads CASSENRVMGGYTF. The CDR3 nucleotides are TGTGCCAGCAGTGAGAACAGGGTTATGGGTGGCTACACCTTC.